Below are 8 T cell receptor beta chains sequenced from a single sample in a study of blood T cell repertoires in COVID-19. The table came from immunoSEQ multiplex PCR; TCRdb's copy has only in-frame clones and leaves some out. The repertoire holds about 250,000 clones, with 85% as singletons. The sample comprised peripheral blood. These receptors came from a man aged 50 to 59 with active or convalescent COVID-19.

The rearrangement uses TRBV6-5 and TRBJ1-5; D is possibly TRBD1 (5 bases). The germline CDR1 and CDR2 sequences are MNHEY and SVGAGI. Trimming left V 6 bases short and J 9 bases short, with 15 bases between. The CDR3 runs 13 residues. CDR3 nucleotide sequence: TGTGCCAGCAGAATCGGGGGGAAGGGGCCCCAGCATTTT. Translated: CASRIGGKGPQHF.

The CDR3 sequence: CASSEVPAGGPIEQYF. The CDR3 coding sequence is TGTGCCAGCAGTGAAGTCCCAGCGGGAGGGCCGATCGAGCAGTACTTC. V is TRBV6-1 and J is TRBJ2-7; TRBD2 agrees at 10 bases. The CDR3 extends over 16 amino acids. Germline CDR1 MNHNS, CDR2 SASEGT. Trimming cost V 1 base and J 6 bases; bases outside gene matches: 9.

This chain links TRBV15 with TRBJ2-5; 13 nucleotides agree with TRBD2. Germline-derived CDR1 and CDR2 are LNHNV and YYDKDF (reference sequence). The CDR3 runs 18 residues. Germline trimming cut 5 bases from V and 3 bases from J; bases unmatched to any gene: 12. The CDR3 is CATSHYPSGTSGKETQYF. The CDR3 DNA is TGTGCCACCAGCCATTACCCCAGCGGGACTAGCGGGAAAGAGACCCAGTACTTC.

V and J are TRBV7-9 and TRBJ1-2; TRBD1 is a possible D gene (5 bases). This CDR3 is 14 amino acids long. Germline lookup yields CDR1 SEHNR and CDR2 FQNEAQ (reference sequence). Trimming stripped 1 base from V and 4 bases from J, with 10 bases between. The CDR3 region is CASSLDAGPYGYTF. In DNA form, the CDR3 reads TGTGCCAGCAGCTTAGACGCAGGGCCCTATGGCTACACCTTC.

The chain uses TRBV5-1 and TRBJ2-1, with D perhaps TRBD2 (6 bases). The CDR3 consists of 15 residues. Germline V gives CDR1 SGHRS, CDR2 YFSETQ. The V and J ends lost 7 bases and 2 bases respectively, with 16 bases between them. The CDR3 spells CASQVAGRTYNEQFF. The CDR3 DNA sequence: TGCGCCAGCCAGGTGGCAGGGAGGACCTACAATGAGCAGTTCTTC. Filled out from reference TRBV5-1 and TRBJ2-1, the complete variable domain reads KAGVTQTPRYLIKTRGQQVTLSCSPISGHRSVSWYQQTPGQGLQFLFEYFSETQRNKGNFPGRFSGRQFSNSRSEMNVSTLELGDSALYLCASQVAGRTYNEQFFGPGTRLTVL.

The V call is TRBV29-1, the J call TRBJ1-2; D perhaps matches TRBD1 (6 bases). The germline CDR1 and CDR2 sequences are SQVTM and ANQGSEA. The V end was cut by 6 bases, the J end by 8 bases, with 16 bases between. The CDR3 length is 12 residues. The CDR3 bases are TGCAGCGTCGTAAGGAACAGGGAGGGCTACACCTTC. It codes for CSVVRNREGYTF.

The rearrangement links TRBV29-1 to TRBJ2-4, with a possible D match to TRBD1 (6 bases). Trimming removed 0 bases at V and 1 base at J, with 22 bases between. The CDR3 extends over 19 amino acids. The germline CDR1 and CDR2 sequences are SQVTM and ANQGSEA. The CDR3 DNA sequence: TGCAGCGTTGAAGAGGGGGCCGTGGGCCTAACAAGGGCCAAAAACATTCAGTACTTC. This codes for CSVEEGAVGLTRAKNIQYF.

The gene calls are TRBV5-4 and TRBJ1-2; 8 bases are a match to TRBD1. Germline values: CDR1 SGHNT, CDR2 YYREEE (reference sequence). V gave up 5 bases and J gave up 0 bases; unmatched junction bases: 3. CDR3 size: 14 residues. The DNA of the CDR3 is TGTGCCAGCAGTGAGGGACAGGCTAACTATGGCTACACCTTC. This codes for CASSEGQANYGYTF.